This TCR beta chain was found in a study of patients and donors after allogeneic stem cell transplantation. MiXCR was run by TCRdb on the RT-PCR reads, yielding one entry per CDR3 protein. The table has roughly 880,000 distinct CDR3 sequences, 18% seen once. The source is a human donor who was either an allogeneic HSCT recipient or a stem cell or donor lymphocyte infusion donor (not recorded which). It is not recorded whose cells these are; they may come from a transplant donor. The sample taken for sequencing was blood, either unsorted or a sorted T cell fraction (not recorded which).

The CDR3 reads CASRASDAYEQYF. CDR3 in DNA: TGCGCCAGCAGAGCAAGCGATGCCTACGAGCAGTACTTC. The chain links TRBV5-1 to TRBJ2-7; D unresolved. The CDR3 length is 13 residues. Between the trimmed V and J ends, which lost 5 bases and 2 bases, there was a span of 11 bases. Germline lookup yields CDR1 SGHRS and CDR2 YFSETQ.